This is a list of T cell receptor beta chains from one sample in a study of response to subunit inactivated influenza vaccine. TCRdb ran MiXCR on the RT-PCR reads and lists one entry per CDR3 protein. The table lists approximately 700,000 distinct CDR3 sequences, approximately 14% of them singletons. Sequenced here: PBMCs from blood, sampled 11 to 12 days after vaccination. Receptor source: a man in his fifties who received an inactivated influenza vaccine. CDR3s include the opening cysteine and the closing phenylalanine or tryptophan. The D gene is left open where the match is weak. Size values are once, few and many counts, or a class for expanded clones, and some rows have none.

j_gene,abundance,d_gene,v_gene,CDR3nt,CDR3aa
TRBJ1-1,few,NA,TRBV6-4,TGTGCCAGCAGGAAGGAGGAGAACACTGAAGCTTTCTTT,CASRKEENTEAFF
TRBJ2-5,NA,NA,TRBV12-3/TRBV12-4,TGTGCCAGCAGTCCACCAGAGGTACCCGAGACCCAGTACTTC,CASSPPEVPETQYF
TRBJ2-2,few,NA,TRBV7-9,TGTGCCAGCAGCTTGAACTCCAGGGAAACCGGGGAGCTGTTTTTT,CASSLNSRETGELFF
TRBJ2-1,NA,NA,TRBV11-2,TGTGCCAGCAGCTTAGGTTTCAATCCAACATGGGCGCCGAGCTCCTACAATGAGCAGTTCTTC,CASSLGFNPTWAPSSYNEQFF
TRBJ2-6,few,TRBD2,TRBV12-3/TRBV12-4,TGTGCCAGCAGTCCGAGTAGGGGACTAACCTCTGGGGCCAACGTCCTGACTTTC,CASSPSRGLTSGANVLTF
TRBJ2-5,NA,NA,TRBV9,TGTGCCAGCAGCGCCGTTTCCGATTCCCCGAAAGAGACCCAGTACTTC,CASSAVSDSPKETQYF
TRBJ1-1,few,TRBD1,TRBV29-1,TGCAGCGCAGGGGGTCCTGACACTGAAGCTTTCTTT,CSAGGPDTEAFF
TRBJ2-2,NA,TRBD1,TRBV6-2/TRBV6-3,TGTGCCAGCAGTTGGGACAGGTCGGAGCGAGGCACCGGGGAGCTGTTTTTT,CASSWDRSERGTGELFF
TRBJ2-5,many,NA,TRBV5-6,TGTGCCAGCAGCAACATGAAAGTACTTCAAGAGACCCAGTACTTC,CASSNMKVLQETQYF
TRBJ2-1,NA,TRBD2,TRBV11-2,TGTGCCAGCAGCTTAGTTGCGGGAGCGCCCTACAATGAGCAGTTCTTC,CASSLVAGAPYNEQFF
TRBJ2-3,few,NA,TRBV3-1,TGTGCCAGCAGCCAAGTGGCAGATACGCAGTATTTT,CASSQVADTQYF
TRBJ2-7,few,TRBD1,TRBV20-1,TGCAGTGCTACCGGGACAGGGAGCTCCTACGAGCAGTACTTC,CSATGTGSSYEQYF
TRBJ2-1,NA,TRBD1,TRBV6-1,TGTGCCAGCAGAGACCCCGGGACAGGGGTGGTCTCCTACAATGAGCAGTTCTTC,CASRDPGTGVVSYNEQFF
TRBJ1-2,NA,NA,TRBV20-1,TGCAGTGCTAGGGGGGGTAACTATGGCTACACCTTC,CSARGGNYGYTF
TRBJ2-5,NA,NA,TRBV10-2,TGCGCCAGCAGTGAAGCTTCGGCCATGGGGACCCAGTACTTC,CASSEASAMGTQYF
TRBJ2-7,NA,NA,TRBV5-6,TGTGCCAGCAACATATTGGACAACTCCTACGAGCAGTACTTC,CASNILDNSYEQYF
TRBJ1-1,few,NA,TRBV5-1,TGCGCCAGCAGCTTGGATGGACTGACTGGTATCACTGAAGCTTTCTTT,CASSLDGLTGITEAFF